The present T cell receptor beta chain was sequenced within a study of cytomegalovirus exposure and HLA in healthy donors. This clone is a singleton in its sample. The primer mix had 60 Vbeta and 13 Jbeta primers. In the authors' methods: The authors later counted 75 million to 90 million unique TCR beta chains, some 9.9 million of them shared. TCRdb's table, derived via immunoSEQ multiplex PCR, lists solely in-frame clones and lacks some. V and J calls and clone size are as listed in that table; D and trimming were resolved from the DNA. The data hold approximately 94,000 clones, with about 80% observed a single time. The CDR3 runs 17 residues. Germline CDR1 and CDR2: MNHEY and SMNVEV (reference sequence). V was pared by 2 bases and J by 4 bases, with 6 bases of the junction left unmatched.

This clonotype was sampled from a man under 40 in good health and CMV-seropositive. This chain connects TRBV27 to TRBJ1-4, with 11 positions matching TRBD1. Sequencing was performed on PBMCs. The CDR3, as DNA: TGTGCCAGCAGTTTAAGGGACAGGGGGACCTTTAATGAAAAACTGTTTTTT. Protein product: CASSLRDRGTFNEKLFF.